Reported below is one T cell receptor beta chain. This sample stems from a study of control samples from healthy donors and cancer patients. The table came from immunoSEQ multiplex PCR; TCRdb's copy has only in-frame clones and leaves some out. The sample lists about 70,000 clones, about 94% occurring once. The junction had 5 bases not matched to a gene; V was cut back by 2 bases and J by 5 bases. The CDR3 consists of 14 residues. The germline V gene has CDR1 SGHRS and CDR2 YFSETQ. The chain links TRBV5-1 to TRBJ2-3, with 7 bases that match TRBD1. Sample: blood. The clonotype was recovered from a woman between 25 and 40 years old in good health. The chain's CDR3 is CASSFKGAQDTQYF. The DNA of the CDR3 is TGCGCCAGCAGCTTTAAGGGGGCGCAAGATACGCAGTATTTT. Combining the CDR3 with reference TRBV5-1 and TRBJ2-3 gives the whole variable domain KAGVTQTPRYLIKTRGQQVTLSCSPISGHRSVSWYQQTPGQGLQFLFEYFSETQRNKGNFPGRFSGRQFSNSRSEMNVSTLELGDSALYLCASSFKGAQDTQYFGPGTRLTVL.